The 30 T cell receptor beta chains given below trace back to one sample, sequenced in a study of PD-L1 blockade in urothelial cancer. Sequenced by immunoSEQ multiplex PCR; TCRdb stores in-frame clones only, minus some. The data show 35,000 to 55,000 clones, with around 89% seen just once and 12% to 15% held by the top ten. Sequences were derived from PBMCs, sampled around atezolizumab (anti-PD-L1) treatment. The receptors derive from a woman aged 55 to 70 with urothelial cancer.

The chain couples TRBV7-9 to TRBJ1-2, with a possible D match to TRBD1 (6 bases). The CDR3 spans 14 residues. Trimming removed 1 base at V and 6 bases at J, with 12 bases between. Per the germline V gene, CDR1 is SEHNR and CDR2 is FQNEAQ (reference sequence). Here the CDR3 reads CASSLVPEGDGYTF. The DNA of the CDR3 is TGTGCCAGCAGCTTAGTCCCCGAGGGGGATGGCTACACCTTC.

There are a few counts of this clone. This rearrangement joins TRBV7-6 to TRBJ2-7; 10 nucleotides match TRBD1. The CDR3 loop spans 15 amino acids. Germline V lookup: CDR1 SGHVS, CDR2 FNYEAQ. V shed 4 bases and J 6 bases; nucleotides not matched to a gene: 9. DNA for the CDR3: TGTGCCAGCAGCTCCGGACAGGGGGTCCCGGGCGAGCAGTACTTC. Its protein is CASSSGQGVPGEQYF.

The V gene is TRBV18, the J gene TRBJ1-1, with TRBD1 identical over 7 bases. This CDR3 has 15 amino acids. Germline CDR1 KGHSH, CDR2 LQKENI. V shed 4 bases, J shed 7 bases, and the junction held 12 bases outside the gene matches. CDR3 amino acids: CASSLTTGQLDEAFF. CDR3 in DNA: TGTGCCAGCTCACTTACGACAGGGCAGCTTGATGAAGCTTTCTTT.

This chain uses TRBV28 with TRBJ1-2; the match to TRBD1 covers 8 bases. The germline V gene encodes CDR1 MDHEN and CDR2 SYDVKM. Trimming cost V 6 bases and J 0 bases; bases outside gene matches: 6. This CDR3 is built from 15 residues. CDR3 residues: CASRGTGQANYGYTF. CDR3 nucleotides: TGTGCCAGCAGGGGGACAGGCCAAGCTAACTATGGCTACACCTTC.

The chain has TRBV7-9 and TRBJ2-1; no clear D. Germline values: CDR1 SEHNR, CDR2 FQNEAQ (reference sequence). Trimming took 5 bases from V and 4 from J, leaving 6 bases between them. The CDR3 sequence is 12 residues long. The CDR3: CASSVGYNEQFF. The DNA of the CDR3 is TGTGCCAGCAGCGTCGGGTACAATGAGCAGTTCTTC.

The J gene is TRBJ1-2, the V gene TRBV11-2, with 8 bases lining up with TRBD1. CDR1 SGHAT and CDR2 FQNNGV come from the germline V gene. The CDR3 consists of 14 residues. V dropped 1 base and J dropped 7; count of bases not matched to a gene: 5. CDR3 residues: CASSLGAGGFGYTF. DNA for the CDR3: TGTGCCAGCAGCTTAGGGGCAGGGGGCTTTGGCTACACCTTC.

The rearrangement links TRBV27 to TRBJ2-7; TRBD1 matches at 8 bases. Unmatched junction bases numbered 5, after V lost 4 bases and J lost 3 bases. This CDR3 is built from 14 residues. Per germline, CDR1 MNHEY and CDR2 SMNVEV (reference sequence). The CDR3 spells CASSSAGGVYEQYF. The CDR3 DNA reads TGTGCCAGCAGTTCGGCAGGGGGCGTCTACGAGCAGTACTTC.

Only a few counts were recorded for this clone. This chain links TRBV2 with TRBJ2-7; a weak D match, TRBD2 (6 bases). The V gene's germline CDR1 is SNHLY and CDR2 FYNNEI. CDR3 size: 13 residues. V was trimmed by 8 bases and J by 2 bases, leaving 13 bases between them. Written as DNA, the CDR3 is TGTGCCAGCTTGGCGGGGACGACCTACGAGCAGTACTTC. It specifies CASLAGTTYEQYF.

The rearrangement joins TRBV28 to TRBJ1-2; D perhaps matches TRBD1 (5 bases). The CDR3 extends over 12 amino acids. Germline loops: CDR1 MDHEN, CDR2 SYDVKM. V was cut by 6 bases and J by 3 bases, with 8 bases left in between. CDR3 bases: TGTGCCAGCAGCCCAGGGCACTATGGCTACACCTTC. It codes for CASSPGHYGYTF.

The chain combines TRBV5-1 with TRBJ2-7; 9 bases align to TRBD1. This CDR3 contains 15 residues. Germline values: CDR1 SGHRS, CDR2 YFSETQ. V dropped 3 bases and J dropped 7; count of bases not matched to a gene: 11. The CDR3 spells CASSSQTGGSGEQYF. For the CDR3, the DNA is TGCGCCAGCAGCTCCCAGACAGGGGGATCTGGTGAGCAGTACTTC.

The rearrangement joins TRBV4-3 to TRBJ2-1, with TRBD2 as a possible D gene (5 bases). V was trimmed by 2 bases and J by 4 bases, leaving 12 bases between them. Germline values: CDR1 LGHNA, CDR2 YSLEER. CDR3 length equals 15 residues. CDR3 in amino acids: CASSQISSGYNEQFF. CDR3 sequence (DNA): TGCGCCAGCAGCCAAATCTCTTCGGGGTACAATGAGCAGTTCTTC.

V usage is TRBV7-6 and J usage is TRBJ2-2; D not certain. Looked up from germline, CDR1 is SGHVS and CDR2 is FNYEAQ. V gave up 4 bases and J gave up 6 bases, with 12 bases separating them. The CDR3 sequence is 14 residues long. In DNA form, the CDR3 reads TGTGCCAGCAGCTCCCCCCCTTCGGCCGGGGAGCTGTTTTTT. Translation gives CASSSPPSAGELFF. The variable domain in full, with the rest retrieved from reference TRBV7-6 and TRBJ2-2, is GAGVSQSPRYKVTKRGQDVALRCDPISGHVSLYWYRQALGQGPEFLTYFNYEAQQDKSGLPNDRFSAERPEGSISTLTIQRTEQRDSAMYRCASSSPPSAGELFFGEGSRLTVL.

The chain employs TRBV6-5 and TRBJ2-1, with 7 bases fitting TRBD1. Germline CDR1 reads MNHEY; CDR2 reads SVGAGI. V shed 3 bases and J 10 bases; nucleotides not matched to a gene: 6. This CDR3 has 13 amino acids. This CDR3 reads CASSYDRVGEQFF. Written as DNA, the CDR3 is TGTGCCAGCAGTTATGACAGGGTGGGGGAGCAGTTCTTC.

This chain connects TRBV19 to TRBJ2-7, with 10 bases matching TRBD2. The V and J ends lost 5 bases and 2 bases, in that order; junction bases with no gene match: 6. The CDR3 loop spans 15 amino acids. Germline CDR1 LNHDA, CDR2 SQIVND (reference sequence). The DNA of the CDR3 is TGTGCCAGTAGTCTCAGACTAGCGGGCCCCTACGAGCAGTACTTC. Its protein is CASSLRLAGPYEQYF.

This chain uses TRBV4-3 with TRBJ2-2; 8 bases are a match to TRBD2. The V gene end was trimmed by 4 bases and the J gene end by 7 bases; junction bases not matched to a gene: 11. The germline CDR1 and CDR2 sequences are LGHNA and YSLEER. The CDR3 covers 16 residues. CDR3 bases: TGCGCCAGCAGCCCCGTTAGGGAGCGGGGGCTCGGGGAGCTGTTTTTT. It codes for CASSPVRERGLGELFF.

V gene TRBV27 combines with J gene TRBJ2-7; tentative D call: TRBD1 (5 bases). Trimming shortened V by 5 bases and J by 2 bases, and 10 bases separated the two germline ends. The CDR3 spans 13 residues. CDR1 and CDR2 from the germline V gene are MNHEY and SMNVEV (reference sequence). CDR3 nucleotide sequence: TGTGCCAGCAGTGCCTACAGGACCTACGAGCAGTACTTC. Translated: CASSAYRTYEQYF.

The rearrangement links TRBV5-1 to TRBJ1-4, with D tentatively TRBD1 (6 bases). Germline CDR1 reads SGHRS; CDR2 reads YFSETQ. This CDR3 is built from 15 residues. V was pared by 4 bases and J by 1 base, with 11 bases between. The CDR3 nucleotides read TGCGCCAGCAGCCTCCAGGGGTTAACTAATGAAAAACTGTTTTTT. Residues: CASSLQGLTNEKLFF.

On this clone itself: In this CDR3 the conserved last residue, phenylalanine or tryptophan, is missing, so a read error is likely. The limits of the CDR3 on the DNA are not certain, so only TCRdb's listed CDR3 is given. The rearrangement joins TRBV7-9 to TRBJ2-7; the table gives TRBD1 as D, unverified against the DNA. CDR1 and CDR2 from the germline V gene are SEHNR and FQNEAQ (reference sequence). The CDR3 length equals 14 residues, ends included. The CDR3 sequence is CASSLGTGQGFDAL.

This chain joins TRBV6-6 and TRBJ2-7, with unresolved D. Between the trimmed V and J ends, which lost 2 bases and 2 bases, there was a span of 10 bases. The CDR3 loop spans 14 amino acids. The germline V gene encodes CDR1 MNHNY and CDR2 SVGAGI (reference sequence). CDR3 in DNA: TGTGCCAGCAGTTACACGGCGGCCACCTACGAGCAGTACTTC. Amino acids: CASSYTAATYEQYF.

The chain carries TRBV18 and TRBJ1-2, with D hard to call. Germline values: CDR1 KGHSH, CDR2 LQKENI. V shed 5 bases and J shed 3 bases, with 13 bases lying between them. This CDR3 comprises 14 residues. The DNA of the CDR3 is TGTGCCAGCTCAACCGGGCCCGGGGACTATGGCTACACCTTC. As protein: CASSTGPGDYGYTF.

CDR3 bases: TGTGCCAGCAGCGCAAATTATGGACAGTCTGGAAACACCATATATTTT. It encodes CASSANYGQSGNTIYF. This sequence joins TRBV5-6 and TRBJ1-3, with D maybe TRBD1 (6 bases). V dropped 4 bases and J dropped 1 base, with 15 bases sitting between them. Germline CDR1 SGHDT, CDR2 YYEEEE. CDR3 length equals 16 residues. Combining the CDR3 with reference TRBV5-6 and TRBJ1-3 gives the whole variable domain DAGVTQSPTHLIKTRGQQVTLRCSPKSGHDTVSWYQQALGQGPQFIFQYYEEEERQRGNFPDRFSGHQFPNYSSELNVNALLLGDSALYLCASSANYGQSGNTIYFGEGSWLTVV.

CDR3 DNA sequence: TGTGCCAGCAGCCCTGGGGGACTAGCGGGGTGGTACAATGAGCAGTTCTTC. Its translation: CASSPGGLAGWYNEQFF. The chain is built from TRBV7-9 and TRBJ2-1; 13 positions match TRBD2. The CDR3 is 17 residues long. The trim removed 5 bases at V and 4 bases at J, leaving 8 bases unmatched. CDR1 is SEHNR and CDR2 is FQNEAQ in the germline V gene (reference sequence).

The chain is built from TRBV7-3 and TRBJ1-1; weak D call: TRBD1 (5 bases). The germline CDR1 and CDR2 sequences are SGHTA and FQGTGA. V lost 5 bases and J lost 0, with 13 bases in between. The CDR3 is made up of 15 amino acids. The chain's CDR3 is CASSPGRGLNTEAFF. The CDR3 DNA follows: TGTGCCAGCAGCCCTGGTAGGGGTTTGAACACTGAAGCTTTCTTT.

The count of this clone is one. V and J are TRBV7-8 and TRBJ2-7; D is undetermined. The V and J ends lost 2 bases and 2 bases respectively, with 10 bases between them. CDR3 size: 14 residues. Germline CDR1 reads SGHVS; CDR2 reads FQNEAQ. CDR3 nucleotide sequence: TGTGCCAGCAGCTTAAATCCAGGTCCCTACGAGCAGTACTTC. Protein sequence: CASSLNPGPYEQYF.

The rearrangement joins TRBV2 to TRBJ2-3, with TRBD2 matching 10 bases. Losses at the gene ends were 6 bases for V and 1 base for J; bases not matched to a gene: 4. Germline CDR1 and CDR2: SNHLY and FYNNEI. This CDR3 contains 15 residues. In nucleotides, the CDR3 is TGTGCCAGCAGCTCCCTAGCGGGAGGCACAGATACGCAGTATTTT. It codes for CASSSLAGGTDTQYF. Full variable domain (rest looked up from reference TRBV2 and TRBJ2-3): EPEVTQTPSHQVTQMGQEVILRCVPISNHLYFYWYRQILGQKVEFLVSFYNNEISEKSEIFDDQFSVERPDGSNFTLKIRSTKLEDSAMYFCASSSLAGGTDTQYFGPGTRLTVL.

This clone was seen only once. This chain joins TRBV4-3 and TRBJ1-1, with D tentatively TRBD1 (6 bases). The CDR3 extends over 14 amino acids. Trimming shortened V by 1 base and J by 1 base, and 7 bases separated the two germline ends. Germline CDR1 is LGHNA and CDR2 is YSLEER. DNA for the CDR3: TGCGCCAGCAGCCAAGGGGGGCCGAACACTGAAGCTTTCTTT. It encodes CASSQGGPNTEAFF.

The gene calls are TRBV28 and TRBJ2-7, with TRBD2 matching 7 bases. The CDR3 is made up of 16 amino acids. CDR1 is MDHEN and CDR2 is SYDVKM in the germline V gene. V lost 5 bases to trimming and J lost 0 bases; unmatched junction nucleotides: 10. In nucleotides, the CDR3 is TGTGCCAGCAGTCTACCCCGGGCTAGCGGCTCCTACGAGCAGTACTTC. Translation gives CASSLPRASGSYEQYF.

The CDR3 spells CASSAPGQGIYEQYF. The CDR3 DNA reads TGTGCCAGTAGTGCCCCGGGACAGGGAATATACGAGCAGTACTTC. The chain combines TRBV19 with TRBJ2-7; TRBD1 agrees at 9 bases. This CDR3 is built from 15 residues. From germline, CDR1 is LNHDA and CDR2 SQIVND (reference sequence). With V trimmed by 5 bases and J by 4 bases, 9 bases remained unmatched. The variable domain in full, with the rest retrieved from reference TRBV19 and TRBJ2-7, is DGGITQSPKYLFRKEGQNVTLSCEQNLNHDAMYWYRQDPGQGLRLIYYSQIVNDFQKGDIAEGYSVSREKKESFPLTVTSAQKNPTAFYLCASSAPGQGIYEQYFGPGTRLTVT.

The CDR3 reads CASSPLADSYNEQFF. The CDR3, as DNA: TGTGCCAGCTCACCACTCGCAGACTCCTACAATGAGCAGTTCTTC. The V and J genes are TRBV18 and TRBJ2-1; D gene unclear. Trimming took off 1 base at V and 0 bases at J, with 7 bases between the two ends. CDR3 length: 15 amino acids. The germline gives CDR1 KGHSH, CDR2 LQKENI.

The chain combines TRBV10-3 with TRBJ2-2; 10 bases are a match to TRBD1. The CDR3 runs 15 residues. Germline lookup yields CDR1 ENHRY and CDR2 SYGVKD. Trimming cost V 7 bases and J 7 bases; bases outside gene matches: 9. CDR3 in DNA: TGTGCCATCACCTCGGACAGGGGGTTAGGCGGGGAGCTGTTTTTT. As protein: CAITSDRGLGGELFF.